The 7 T cell receptor beta chains below come from one sample, sequenced in a study of cytomegalovirus exposure and HLA in healthy donors. Use of 60 Vbeta and 13 Jbeta primers characterized the PCR. Here immunoSEQ multiplex PCR was the method, and the copy in TCRdb shows in-frame clones only, minus some. Among 130,000 or so clones, less than 85% were seen once, and the ten largest hold 1.5% to 2%. The material sequenced was PBMCs. Receptor source: a man aged 35 to 55 in good health and CMV-seronegative.

The chain recombines TRBV6-1 with TRBJ2-1; the match to TRBD2 covers 7 bases. Germline loops: CDR1 MNHNS, CDR2 SASEGT. This CDR3 contains 16 residues. J was trimmed by 0 bases and V by 1 base; bases with no gene match: 3. The CDR3 DNA sequence: TGTGCCAGCAGTGAAGATCTAGCGGCCTCCTACAATGAGCAGTTCTTC. It encodes CASSEDLAASYNEQFF.

The V call is TRBV6-4, the J call TRBJ1-5; weak D call: TRBD1 (5 bases). The CDR3 is 13 amino acids. In germline, CDR1 is MRHNA, CDR2 SNTAGT. The V gene lost 6 bases and the J gene lost 4 bases, with 10 bases spanning the gap. In DNA form, the CDR3 reads TGTGCCAGCAGCGGGAGGGGAAATCAGCCCCAGCATTTT. It codes for CASSGRGNQPQHF.

In this sample, this clone turned up once. The chain joins TRBV18 to TRBJ2-1; TRBD1 aligns across 7 bases. CDR3 length: 14 amino acids. CDR1 and CDR2 from the germline V gene are KGHSH and LQKENI. The V and J ends lost 2 bases and 6 bases, in that order; junction bases with no gene match: 4. The CDR3 reads CASSPGAGGNEQFF. In DNA, the CDR3 is TGTGCCAGCTCACCAGGGGCAGGGGGCAATGAGCAGTTCTTC.

This chain links TRBV28 with TRBJ2-5, with a possible D match to TRBD2 (5 bases). Gene TRBJ2-7 matches the end of the DNA better, so the J call may be wrong. The germline V gene encodes CDR1 MDHEN and CDR2 SYDVKM. The CDR3 totals 16 residues. The CDR3 region is CASSPPRAGSAGEQYF. In DNA, the CDR3 is TGTGCCAGCAGCCCTCCCCGGGCGGGCAGTGCTGGCGAGCAGTACTTC.

This chain joins TRBV6-1 and TRBJ2-1, with 8 bases fitting TRBD1. V gave up 4 bases and J gave up 3 bases; unmatched junction bases: 5. The CDR3 covers 15 residues. Germline values: CDR1 MNHNS, CDR2 SASEGT. CDR3 DNA sequence: TGTGCCAGCAGTGCGGAACAGGGGGGCTACAATGAGCAGTTCTTC. Translating gives CASSAEQGGYNEQFF.

The chain uses TRBV11-2 and TRBJ2-7, with D maybe TRBD2 (5 bases). Germline-derived CDR1 and CDR2 are SGHAT and FQNNGV. Trimming left V 4 bases short and J 3 bases short, with 19 bases between. The CDR3 runs 16 residues. CDR3 nucleotide sequence: TGTGCCAGCAGCTACAGTTTAAGCGGTAATAACTACGAGCAGTACTTC. It encodes CASSYSLSGNNYEQYF. Complete variable domain (other parts from reference TRBV11-2 and TRBJ2-7): EAGVAQSPRYKIIEKRQSVAFWCNPISGHATLYWYQQILGQGPKLLIQFQNNGVVDDSQLPKDRFSAERLKGVDSTLKIQPAKLEDSAVYLCASSYSLSGNNYEQYFGPGTRLTVT.

The chain links TRBV28 to TRBJ1-4; D possibly corresponds to TRBD1 (6 bases). The V end was cut by 10 bases, the J end by 5 bases, with 8 bases between. The CDR3 is 11 residues long. The germline gives CDR1 MDHEN, CDR2 SYDVKM. Here the CDR3 DNA reads TGTGCCATAACAGGGAATGAAAAACTGTTTTTT. Translation gives CAITGNEKLFF.